This T cell receptor beta chain was recovered during a study of blood T cell repertoires in COVID-19. Study summary: The origin of the acute and convalescent COVID-19 samples was the United States, Italy and Spain. T cells, B-cell-depleted T cells, or PBMCs provided the cDNA or gDNA that served as material.

This CDR3 contains 14 residues. Trimming took 7 bases from V and 4 from J, leaving 11 bases between them. Germline lookup yields CDR1 PRHDT and CDR2 FYEKMQ (reference sequence). Original processing methods: Cell counts per sample came from amplifying reference gene primers. This table comes from immunoSEQ multiplex PCR, and its TCRdb copy is limited to in-frame clones, with some not included. D and trimming come from the DNA, and the V and J calls and clone size come from that table. This table has about 220,000 clones, under 90% appearing once. Input material: peripheral blood. The clonotype originates from a man aged 25 to 40 with active or convalescent COVID-19. V and J are TRBV13 and TRBJ1-6, with a possible D match to TRBD1 (5 bases). CDR3 loop: CASNTGTYNSPLHF. The CDR3 nucleotides read TGTGCCAGCAATACCGGGACTTATAATTCACCCCTCCACTTT.